This TCR beta chain is drawn from a study of prognosis after radiotherapy for stage I lung cancer. Study overall: Among the enrolled patients, fewer than 15 had newly diagnosed primary stage I lung tumors, while a few had oligometastatic NSCLC following surgical resection of the primary tumor. Radiotherapy: SBRT, 3 to 5 fractions, biologically effective dose at least 100 Gy. Study-wide results and limits: Lower values of Shannon entropy after stereotactic body radiation therapy were seen in patients who developed distant metastases.

This clonotype has a single count. Its antigen is currently unknown. The TCR beta CDR3 region was amplified from genomic DNA, with two rounds of multiplex PCR being used for the amplification. Round-one PCR had primers specific to each TRBV and TRBJ gene. TCRdb reanalysed the multiplex PCR reads using MiXCR and keeps one entry per CDR3 protein. The table shows around 25,000 distinct CDR3 sequences, with roughly 34% occurring only once. CDR3 length: 13 amino acids. Trimming removed 1 base from V and 1 base from J, with 5 bases in between. CDR1 and CDR2 from the germline V gene are SGHTA and FQGTGA. This receptor was obtained from a donor of 50 years or more with non-small cell lung cancer. Sequenced here: PBMCs, sampled before or after stereotactic body radiation therapy (not recorded which). The chain carries TRBV7-3 and TRBJ2-7; no reliable D call. In DNA, the CDR3 is TGTGCCAGCAGCTTAAACCCATCCTACGAGCAGTACTTC. It specifies CASSLNPSYEQYF.